Reported below is one T cell receptor beta chain. Its specific antigen is unknown. Base qualities are not at hand, and no much larger clone is one base apart. This sample stems from a study of siplizumab effects on memory and regulatory T cells (dated 2019 in TCRdb). Study-level background: The study examined how the anti-CD2 antibody siplizumab affects alloreactive T-cell subsets in allogeneic mixed lymphocyte reactions built from human PBMCs. General study outcomes and caveats: Among mappable alloreactive CD4+ clones, the Treg-derived fraction averaged approximately 63% with siplizumab versus 26.9% in control reactions. The cumulative frequency of alloreactive sequences that could be traced back to unstimulated CD4+ memory T cells was significantly reduced by siplizumab. Sequences below about 10^-5 frequency were poorly captured, so only a minor fraction of alloreactive clones could be mapped to unstimulated subsets. Unstimulated naive T cells appeared to be more diverse than memory T cells, and naive cells seemed to make a substantial contribution to the alloresponse. Whether proliferating Tregs from siplizumab cultures actually had suppressive function was not functionally confirmed. For roughly 75-96% of proliferating CD4+ or CD8+ clones, no naive or memory phenotype could be assigned.

Preparation of the library involved the immunoSEQ multiplex PCR assay. About 10^5 TCR templates per sample were assayed by the deep sequencing platform. Genomic DNA extracted from sorted T cells was used for TCRbeta CDR3 sequencing. The study's processing was this. The R programming language was used for clonal analysis of TCRbeta CDR3 data. Alloreactive CD4+ and CD8+ clones were defined by comparing unstimulated samples with post-reaction CFSE-low samples. Regulatory or non-regulatory origin was assigned to alloreactive CD4+ clones by matching of sequences to sorted unstimulated Treg and non-Treg repertoires. As stored in TCRdb, this immuneACCESS dataset retains in-frame rearrangements with V and J assigned. A fraction of the clones does not appear; measured against another copy, unresolved V genes explain less than half of the discrepancy, and the remainder lacks a known reason. D and trimming come from the DNA, and the V and J calls and clone size come from that table. A total of 100,000 or so clones appear in this sample, roughly 94% of them only once. The leading ten clones occupy approximately 0.61% of the sample.

Sequences GTSNPN (CDR1) and SVGIG (CDR2) are obtained from the germline V gene (reference sequence). Spanning cysteine to phenylalanine, the CDR3 consists of 13 amino acids. The entry retains the CDR3 DNA only, 39 bases that are in frame from base 1. Trimming removed 4 bases from V and 6 bases from J; the gene matches leave 3 bases unexplained. Sorted unstimulated T cells and proliferating T cells recovered from mixed lymphocyte reactions underwent TCRbeta CDR3 sequencing. Fresh whole blood from more than 8 HLA-typed healthy donors was used as the source from which PBMCs were isolated. Unstimulated CD4+ regulatory T cells were FACS-sorted to map the origin of alloreactive clones.

The rearrangement joined TRBV30 to TRBJ1-6, and 7 bases in between align with TRBD1. The sequenced sample was Tregs sorted from blood. The TCR originated in a human donor in good health. CDR3 loop: CAWNYRGNSPLHF. The nucleotide sequence reads as follows: TGTGCCTGGAATTACAGGGGTAATTCACCCCTCCACTTT.